Below are 26 T cell receptor beta chains sequenced from a single sample in a study of blood T cells in healthy people across ages. Primers used in a second PCR of roughly 6 to 12 cycles were a sample-barcoded 5' primer and a J-beta primer mix. TCRdb re-called the 5' RACE reads with MiXCR, one entry per CDR3 protein. Of approximately 820,000 distinct CDR3 sequences in the sample, roughly 44% were seen once. The specimen sequenced was blood. The receptor source for this set is a man in his sixties in good health.

This clonotype has only a few counts. The J gene is TRBJ1-1, the V gene TRBV27; TRBD1 aligns across 7 bases. V dropped 6 bases and J dropped 0; count of bases not matched to a gene: 7. CDR1 MNHEY and CDR2 SMNVEV come from the germline V gene (reference sequence). The CDR3 totals 15 residues. The chain's CDR3 is CASRAPGQLNTEAFF. CDR3 coding DNA: TGTGCCAGCAGAGCTCCGGGACAGCTGAACACTGAAGCTTTCTTT.

Only a few counts were recorded for this clonotype. The chain joins TRBV3-1 to TRBJ2-1; 9 bases are a match to TRBD1. The germline CDR1 and CDR2 sequences are LGHDT and YNNKEL (reference sequence). V lost 0 bases to trimming and J lost 8 bases; unmatched junction nucleotides: 14. The CDR3 runs 18 residues. The CDR3 DNA sequence: TGTGCCAGCAGCCAAGAAGGGGCCAGCAGGACAGGGGTCGATGAGCAGTTCTTC. This gives the protein CASSQEGASRTGVDEQFF.

The chain combines TRBV12-3 or TRBV12-4 with TRBJ2-1; 8 bases line up with TRBD2. There are 17 residues in the CDR3. The junction had 14 bases not matched to a gene; V was cut back by 0 bases and J by 10 bases. Here the CDR3 reads CASSLAGVSGGGLEQFF. The CDR3 DNA reads TGTGCCAGCAGTTTAGCGGGGGTCTCCGGGGGGGGTCTCGAGCAGTTCTTC.

This clonotype was found a few times. The chain uses TRBV6-2 or TRBV6-3 and TRBJ1-2, with 9 bases fitting TRBD1. Germline CDR1 reads MNHEY; CDR2 reads SVGEGT. Trimming took 8 bases from V and 9 from J; bases not matched to a gene: 7. CDR3 size: 12 residues. CDR3 residues: CASGDRVRSYTF. The CDR3 nucleotides are TGTGCCAGCGGGGACAGGGTCCGGAGCTACACCTTC.

The rearrangement uses TRBV4-3 and TRBJ2-3, with no clear D. Deletions cut 6 bases from V and 0 bases from J, with 19 bases between. The CDR3 consists of 17 residues. Germline V CDR1 and CDR2: LGHNA, YSLEER. CDR3: CASSRKSTLGSTDTQYF. The CDR3 bases are TGCGCCAGCAGTCGTAAGTCTACCTTGGGGAGCACAGATACGCAGTATTTT.

In this sample, this clonotype turned up a few times. The gene calls are TRBV7-2 and TRBJ2-7; 8 bases are shared with TRBD1. The ends lost 4 bases at V and 5 bases at J; junction bases unmatched: 4. The CDR3 is made up of 13 amino acids. Germline V gene data show CDR1 as SGHTA and CDR2 as FQGNSA. In DNA form, the CDR3 reads TGTGCCAGCAGCTACTTGGACAGGGACGAGCAGTACTTC. Translating it yields CASSYLDRDEQYF.

The CDR3 is CASSQDYHPNYNSPLHF. In DNA, the CDR3 is TGCGCCAGCAGCCAAGATTATCACCCCAATTATAATTCACCCCTCCACTTT. The rearrangement links TRBV4-3 to TRBJ1-6, with unresolved D. The V gene's germline CDR1 is LGHNA and CDR2 YSLEER. CDR3 length: 17 amino acids. Trimming left V 0 bases short and J 4 bases short, with 13 bases between.

V gene TRBV6-6 combines with J gene TRBJ2-7, with 10 bases identical to TRBD2. Germline CDR1 is MNHNY and CDR2 is SVGAGI (reference sequence). The CDR3 sequence is 15 residues long. Unmatched junction bases numbered 7, after V lost 5 bases and J lost 3 bases. The CDR3 spells CASSRTSGEYYEQYF. DNA for the CDR3: TGTGCCAGCAGTCGTACTAGCGGGGAGTACTACGAGCAGTACTTC.

With respect to this clonotype: The junction departs from the called germline gene at one end, perhaps through a read error. The genes are TRBV24-1 and TRBJ2-1; D possibly matches TRBD1 or TRBD2 (6 bases each). CDR1 is KGHDR and CDR2 is SFDVKD in the germline V gene. The CDR3 totals 15 residues. Here the CDR3 reads CATSGGASSYNGQFF. CDR3 in DNA: TGTGCCACCAGTGGGGGGGCGAGCTCCTACAATGGGCAGTTCTTC.

V usage is TRBV2 and J usage is TRBJ2-1; 8 nucleotides match TRBD1. V trimming: 10 bases; J trimming: 9 bases; junction bases outside the gene matches: 5. CDR1 and CDR2 (germline): SNHLY, FYNNEI. This CDR3 is 11 amino acids long. The CDR3 region is CATDRVGEQFF. CDR3 in DNA: TGTGCCACGGACAGGGTCGGTGAGCAGTTCTTC.

This sequence joins TRBV27 and TRBJ2-1, with 9 bases identical to TRBD1. V gave up 3 bases and J gave up 5 bases; unmatched junction bases: 14. The CDR3 runs 18 residues. Per the germline V gene, CDR1 is MNHEY and CDR2 is SMNVEV (reference sequence). CDR3 region: CASSLRQHRGLMNNEQFF. DNA of the CDR3: TGTGCCAGCAGTTTGAGACAGCACAGGGGGCTGATGAACAATGAGCAGTTCTTC.

This clonotype showed up just a few times. This chain connects TRBV10-2 to TRBJ2-7, with unresolved D. Germline values: CDR1 WSHSY, CDR2 SAAADI. CDR3 size: 12 residues. The ends were cut back, 10 bases at V and 1 base at J, with 11 bases in the middle. CDR3 sequence reads: CATHGSSYEQYF. CDR3 coding DNA: TGCGCCACCCACGGTAGTTCCTACGAGCAGTACTTC.

The rearrangement uses TRBV6-2 or TRBV6-3 and TRBJ1-3; D might be TRBD1 (5 bases). The V gene lost 6 bases and the J gene lost 1 base, with 7 bases spanning the gap. The germline V gene has CDR1 MNHEY and CDR2 SVGEGT. The CDR3 has 13 amino acids. CDR3 amino acids: CASSRQSGNTIYF. In DNA form, the CDR3 reads TGTGCCAGCAGCCGACAGTCTGGAAACACCATATATTTT.

This clonotype was observed a few times. The CDR3, as DNA: TGTGCCAGCAGTGAAAACCCCGTACCTTTGATCTATGGCTACACCTTC. It specifies CASSENPVPLIYGYTF. The chain carries TRBV6-1 and TRBJ1-2, with no clear D. The germline V gene encodes CDR1 MNHNS and CDR2 SASEGT. CDR3 size: 16 residues. The V end lost 2 bases, the J end lost 4 bases, and 17 bases lay between the germline ends.

This clonotype was seen more than once but under ten times. This chain uses TRBV6-6 with TRBJ2-1; 10 bases match TRBD2. Germline trimming cut 0 bases from V and 7 bases from J; bases unmatched to any gene: 3. In germline, CDR1 is MNHNY, CDR2 SVGAGI (reference sequence). This CDR3 comprises 15 residues. The DNA of the CDR3 is TGTGCCAGCAGTTACTCTCTAGCGGGGGCGAATGAGCAGTTCTTC. It translates to CASSYSLAGANEQFF.

The CDR3 reads CASRIGTAGTYGYTF. Here the CDR3 DNA reads TGTGCCAGTCGGATCGGGACAGCAGGAACCTATGGCTACACCTTC. This chain joins TRBV19 and TRBJ1-2; TRBD1 matches at 7 bases. The length of the CDR3 is 15 residues. V was pared by 8 bases and J by 4 bases, with 13 bases of the junction left unmatched. CDR1 and CDR2 (germline): LNHDA, SQIVND (reference sequence).

The chain is built from TRBV30 and TRBJ2-3; D is ambiguous. Germline-derived CDR1 and CDR2 are GTSNPN and SVGIG (reference sequence). This CDR3 has 12 amino acids. Trimming removed 3 bases from V and 3 bases from J, with 7 bases in between. The CDR3 is CAWSRNTDTQYF. The CDR3 DNA reads as TGTGCCTGGAGCCGGAATACAGATACGCAGTATTTT.

V gene TRBV5-5 combines with J gene TRBJ2-3, with a weak D call TRBD1 (6 bases). The germline V and J ends were trimmed by 0 bases and 2 bases, with 10 bases remaining between them. Germline loops: CDR1 SGHKS, CDR2 YYEKEE (reference sequence). The CDR3 is 15 amino acids. The CDR3 spells CASSLGGHNTDTQYF. CDR3 bases: TGTGCCAGCAGCTTGGGGGGACACAACACAGATACGCAGTATTTT.

The V call is TRBV6-5, the J call TRBJ2-2; D is ambiguous. Germline CDR1 reads MNHEY; CDR2 reads SVGAGI. There are 12 residues in the CDR3. Trimming shortened V by 6 bases and J by 6 bases, and 8 bases separated the two germline ends. Here the CDR3 DNA reads TGTGCCAGCAGACTACTTCCCGGGGAGCTGTTTTTT. It codes for CASRLLPGELFF.

This clonotype has only a few counts. The chain combines TRBV7-2 with TRBJ2-1, with 8 bases fitting TRBD2. Looked up from germline, CDR1 is SGHTA and CDR2 is FQGNSA. J gave up 4 bases and V 3 bases, and 14 bases lay outside the gene matches. The CDR3 spans 18 residues. CDR3 sequence: CASSLNLAGHALYNEQFF. DNA for the CDR3: TGTGCCAGCAGCTTGAACCTAGCGGGTCACGCTCTTTACAATGAGCAGTTCTTC.

The CDR3 nucleotides are TGTGCCAGCAGTTTGCCACAGGTCAACTATGGCTACACCTTC. Encoded protein: CASSLPQVNYGYTF. The V call is TRBV28, the J call TRBJ1-2, with D maybe TRBD1 (5 bases). Per the germline V gene, CDR1 is MDHEN and CDR2 is SYDVKM. The CDR3 covers 14 residues. The V gene lost 3 bases and the J gene lost 2 bases, with 10 bases spanning the gap.

This clonotype came up once. The chain employs TRBV27 and TRBJ2-5; the match to TRBD2 covers 7 bases. The J call may be in error: the DNA end matches TRBJ2-7 better. The CDR3 sequence is 15 residues long. CDR1 and CDR2 (germline): MNHEY, SMNVEV (reference sequence). CDR3 loop: CASSFQAGRGYEQYF. The DNA for the CDR3 is TGTGCCAGCAGTTTCCAAGCGGGAAGGGGCTACGAGCAGTACTTC.

This clonotype was detected only once. The rearrangement joins TRBV25-1 to TRBJ2-1; weak D call: TRBD1 (5 bases). Trimming removed 3 bases at V and 4 bases at J, with 13 bases between. The V gene's germline CDR1 is MGHDK and CDR2 SYGVNS. The CDR3 is 15 amino acids. The CDR3: CASSDVTGRYNEQFF. Written as DNA, the CDR3 is TGTGCCAGCAGTGACGTTACAGGCAGATACAATGAGCAGTTCTTC.

CDR3 DNA: TGTGCCAGCAGCGGGACAGGGTCCAGCGAGCAGTACTTC. It translates to CASSGTGSSEQYF. The chain has TRBV5-5 and TRBJ2-4; 9 bases align to TRBD1. The DNA end favors TRBJ2-7, so the J call may be wrong. This CDR3 contains 13 residues. Germline CDR1 is SGHKS and CDR2 is YYEKEE (reference sequence).

The CDR3 DNA follows: TGTGCCAGCAGGCCCTGGGACGGAGCGAGAGGCGATTCACCCCTCCACTTT. Translation: CASRPWDGARGDSPLHF. The chain employs TRBV2 and TRBJ1-6; a weak D match, TRBD1 (5 bases). This CDR3 has 17 residues. Germline V gene lookup returns CDR1 SNHLY and CDR2 FYNNEI. V was shortened by 6 bases and J by 8 bases, with 23 bases between the two germline ends.

CDR3 bases: TGTGCCAGCAGCAAAAACCCGCGAGGAGCTTTCTTT. This gives the protein CASSKNPRGAFF. This sequence joins TRBV21-1 and TRBJ1-1. TRBV21-1 is flagged as a pseudogene. The CDR3 totals 12 residues.